The 5 T cell receptor beta chains reported below all come from one sample, sequenced in a study of cytomegalovirus exposure and HLA in healthy donors. PCR amplification relied on 60 Vbeta primers (plus 13 Jbeta primers). Clones were read by immunoSEQ multiplex PCR, and TCRdb kept only the in-frame ones, dropping some. The sample lists about 190,000 clones, roughly four fifths occurring once. The sequenced sample consisted of PBMCs. Receptor source: a man aged 35-49 years in good health and CMV-seropositive.

As DNA, the CDR3 is TGTGCCATCAGTGCTGAACAGGGGAGGCAGCCCCAGCATTTT. Its translation: CAISAEQGRQPQHF. The V gene is TRBV10-3, the J gene TRBJ1-5; the match to TRBD1 covers 7 bases. V shed 4 bases and J 7 bases; nucleotides not matched to a gene: 7. Germline lookup yields CDR1 ENHRY and CDR2 SYGVKD. The CDR3 has 14 amino acids.

J is TRBJ2-2 and V is TRBV5-1, with D perhaps matching TRBD2 (5 bases). Germline loops: CDR1 SGHRS, CDR2 YFSETQ. V shed 2 bases and J shed 6 bases, with 26 bases lying between them. The CDR3 contains 19 residues. CDR3 bases: TGCGCCAGCAGCTTAAGGTTAAGTGGTAGCGCCCAGGAGGCCGGGGAGCTGTTTTTT. Translation: CASSLRLSGSAQEAGELFF. The variable domain in full, with the rest retrieved from reference TRBV5-1 and TRBJ2-2, is KAGVTQTPRYLIKTRGQQVTLSCSPISGHRSVSWYQQTPGQGLQFLFEYFSETQRNKGNFPGRFSGRQFSNSRSEMNVSTLELGDSALYLCASSLRLSGSAQEAGELFFGEGSRLTVL.

As to this clone: The junction departs from germline at one end; a sequencing error may be responsible. This chain connects TRBV7-9 to TRBJ2-2, with TRBD1 matching over 7 bases. Germline CDR1 SEHNR, CDR2 FQNEAQ (reference sequence). The CDR3 runs to 16 residues. The CDR3 protein is CSSSLGDRSNTGELFF. The DNA of the CDR3 is TGTTCCAGCAGCTTAGGGGACAGATCGAACACCGGGGAGCTGTTTTTT.

The chain employs TRBV5-1 and TRBJ2-5; TRBD2 agrees at 10 bases. This CDR3 contains 15 residues. The germline gives CDR1 SGHRS, CDR2 YFSETQ. V shed 4 bases and J 5 bases; nucleotides not matched to a gene: 8. DNA of the CDR3: TGCGCCAGCAGCAGAGCTAGCGGGGGTAGGGAGACCCAGTACTTC. Translating gives CASSRASGGRETQYF.

The rearrangement joins TRBV7-6 to TRBJ2-5; perhaps TRBD2 as D (6 bases). The V and J ends lost 4 bases and 0 bases respectively, with 12 bases between them. Germline loops: CDR1 SGHVS, CDR2 FNYEAQ. The CDR3 totals 15 residues. Here the CDR3 reads CASSSGLLYQETQYF. CDR3 DNA: TGTGCCAGCAGCTCGGGACTTCTGTACCAAGAGACCCAGTACTTC.